One TCR beta chain is described in this entry. This entry comes from a study of OX40 agonist ivuxolimab in advanced cancers. Study overall: Three patients showed partial responses: one hepatocellular carcinoma and two cutaneous melanoma cases.

Profiled with immunoSEQ multiplex PCR; TCRdb holds only in-frame clones, not every one. Among roughly 41,000 clones listed, approximately 86% were seen once. The CDR3 is 17 amino acids. Trimming left V 0 bases short and J 3 bases short, with 14 bases between. Germline CDR1 reads ENHRY; CDR2 reads SYGVKD. This specimen consisted of CD4+ or CD8+ T cells sorted from blood, obtained in a trial of the OX40 agonist ivuxolimab. The receptor's source is an adult with an advanced solid tumor such as melanoma, head and neck, liver or kidney cancer. V and J are TRBV10-3 and TRBJ1-4; D is possibly TRBD1 (6 bases). CDR3 nucleotide sequence: TGTGCCATCAGTGAGTCGTCCGGGGGCTGGTCTAATGAAAAACTGTTTTTT. Protein sequence: CAISESSGGWSNEKLFF.